Presented here are 25 T cell receptor beta chains from one specimen sequenced in a study of shared clonotypes between healthy human individuals. Only in-frame clones appear in the TCRdb table, and some are missing; sequencing was by immunoSEQ multiplex PCR. The data contain approximately 1.1 million clones, 75% to 85% of them singletons. The sequenced sample consisted of memory CD4+ T cells from PBMCs. Indicated subset: CD45RA-negative fraction. Receptors were obtained from a man between 18 and 29 years old in good health. Some clones in this sample may be carry-over from other donors' samples.

This clone was recorded a few times. The chain employs TRBV7-7 and TRBJ1-4; no definite D call. V lost 2 bases and J lost 4, with 5 bases in between. The CDR3 extends over 13 amino acids. The germline V gene encodes CDR1 SSHAT and CDR2 FNYEAQ (reference sequence). CDR3 residues: CASSLRSNEKLFF. CDR3 DNA sequence: TGTGCCAGCAGCTTAAGGAGTAATGAAAAACTGTTTTTT.

The rearrangement joins TRBV7-8 to TRBJ2-4; the D gene is possibly TRBD1 (6 bases). V lost 2 bases and J 4 bases, leaving 9 bases between the germline ends. CDR1 and CDR2 from the germline V gene are SGHVS and FQNEAQ. This CDR3 has 14 amino acids. CDR3: CASSLRGQKNIQYF. CDR3 coding DNA: TGTGCCAGCAGCTTACGCGGACAGAAAAACATTCAGTACTTC.

This chain links TRBV28 with TRBJ1-5; D is unclear. V gave up 4 bases and J gave up 0 bases, with 10 bases separating them. Per the germline V gene, CDR1 is MDHEN and CDR2 is SYDVKM. This CDR3 spans 15 amino acids. The chain's CDR3 is CASSSQAYSNQPQHF. CDR3 DNA: TGTGCCAGCAGTTCCCAGGCTTATAGCAATCAGCCCCAGCATTTT.

V usage is TRBV15 and J usage is TRBJ2-7; the match to TRBD1 covers 12 bases. The CDR3 has 15 residues. The germline gives CDR1 LNHNV, CDR2 YYDKDF (reference sequence). The ends lost 3 bases at V and 5 bases at J; junction bases unmatched: 5. The CDR3 spells CATSRGGTGGHEQYF. The CDR3, as DNA: TGTGCCACCAGCAGGGGAGGGACAGGGGGCCACGAGCAGTACTTC. The full variable domain, rest sourced from reference TRBV15 and TRBJ2-7, is DAMVIQNPRYQVTQFGKPVTLSCSQTLNHNVMYWYQQKSSQAPKLLFHYYDKDFNNEADTPDNFQSRRPNTSFCFLDIRSPGLGDTAMYLCATSRGGTGGHEQYFGPGTRLTVT.

The sample holds many counts of this clone. Distinct nucleotide sequences in the sample also encode this CDR3. The chain couples TRBV11-2 to TRBJ2-1; 12 bases align to TRBD2. The CDR3 sequence is 16 residues long. Germline V gene lookup returns CDR1 SGHAT and CDR2 FQNNGV. V trimming: 5 bases; J trimming: 4 bases; junction bases outside the gene matches: 6. DNA for the CDR3: TGTGCCAGCAGCCCTAGACTAGCGGGGGTGTACAATGAGCAGTTCTTC. This gives the protein CASSPRLAGVYNEQFF.

The genes are TRBV9 and TRBJ2-2, with TRBD2 identical over 14 bases. Unmatched junction bases numbered 7, after V lost 2 bases and J lost 4 bases. In germline, CDR1 is SGDLS, CDR2 YYNGEE. The CDR3 has 18 residues. The CDR3 region has the DNA TGTGCCAGCAGCGTGGGACTAGCGGGAGATGGACGCACCGGGGAGCTGTTTTTT. Amino acids: CASSVGLAGDGRTGELFF.

The chain couples TRBV4-2 to TRBJ2-1, with D possibly TRBD1 on 6 matching bases. Germline V CDR1 and CDR2: LGHNA, YNFKEQ. This CDR3 region has 14 residues. V was pared by 0 bases and J by 7 bases, with 10 bases between. This CDR3 reads CASSQDHRENEQFF. The CDR3 coding sequence is TGTGCCAGCAGCCAAGATCACAGGGAAAATGAGCAGTTCTTC.

This clone was counted once. This rearrangement joins TRBV15 to TRBJ2-4; TRBD1 or TRBD2 may be the D gene (5 bases each). Deletions cut 0 bases from V and 1 base from J, with 25 bases between. There are 21 residues in the CDR3. From germline, CDR1 is LNHNV and CDR2 YYDKDF (reference sequence). The CDR3 coding sequence is TGTGCCACCAGCAGAGATATAAGCCAGGGAGTTGGATGGAGGGCCAAAAACATTCAGTACTTC. Its protein product is CATSRDISQGVGWRAKNIQYF.

The chain joins TRBV5-1 to TRBJ2-7; 9 bases map to TRBD1. This CDR3 spans 15 amino acids. The germline gives CDR1 SGHRS, CDR2 YFSETQ. Trimming cost V 5 bases and J 0 bases; bases outside gene matches: 6. The CDR3 nucleotides read TGCGCCAGCAGTCGATCGGGACAGGGCTCCTACGAGCAGTACTTC. Its translation: CASSRSGQGSYEQYF.

This CDR3 reads CASSLGGAGNTGELFF. Written as DNA, the CDR3 is TGTGCCAGCAGCTTGGGGGGAGCGGGGAACACCGGGGAGCTGTTTTTT. This chain joins TRBV5-4 and TRBJ2-2; TRBD2 might be the D (6 bases). The germline V gene encodes CDR1 SGHNT and CDR2 YYREEE (reference sequence). The CDR3 is 16 residues long. V was pared by 0 bases and J by 1 base, with 10 bases between.

A word on this clone: Additional DNA sequences in this sample encode the identical CDR3. The J gene is TRBJ2-7, the V gene TRBV27, with TRBD1 matching over 7 bases. The CDR3 is 13 residues long. With V trimmed by 2 bases and J by 4 bases, 2 bases remained unmatched. Germline V gives CDR1 MNHEY, CDR2 SMNVEV (reference sequence). The CDR3 is CASSLGTVYEQYF. CDR3 in DNA: TGTGCCAGCAGTTTAGGGACAGTTTACGAGCAGTACTTC.

V usage is TRBV29-1 and J usage is TRBJ1-3, with unresolved D. There are 13 residues in the CDR3. Germline CDR1 reads SQVTM; CDR2 reads ANQGSEA. The V end was cut by 5 bases, the J end by 0 bases, with 8 bases between. In DNA, the CDR3 is TGCAGCGTTCGCCAGAACTCTGGAAACACCATATATTTT. Residues: CSVRQNSGNTIYF.

This clone came up many times. The sample carries other DNA sequences with the same CDR3. This chain links TRBV2 with TRBJ1-2; TRBD1 matches 9 bases. Unmatched junction bases numbered 2, after V lost 5 bases and J lost 4 bases. Germline V gives CDR1 SNHLY, CDR2 FYNNEI. This CDR3 is built from 13 residues. The CDR3 bases are TGTGCCAGCAGTTTGGGACAGGGCTATGGCTACACCTTC. This codes for CASSLGQGYGYTF.

The chain couples TRBV19 to TRBJ1-2; TRBD1 matches at 10 bases. V lost 3 bases to trimming and J lost 2 bases; unmatched junction nucleotides: 3. Looked up from germline, CDR1 is LNHDA and CDR2 is SQIVND (reference sequence). There are 15 residues in the CDR3. CDR3 DNA: TGTGCCAGTAGTATTCTGGACAGGGGGAACTATGGCTACACCTTC. Amino acid sequence: CASSILDRGNYGYTF.

V and J are TRBV28 and TRBJ2-1; TRBD2 is a possible D gene (6 bases). Germline lookup yields CDR1 MDHEN and CDR2 SYDVKM. The CDR3 is 14 amino acids. The ends were cut back, 5 bases at V and 10 bases at J, with 18 bases in the middle. CDR3 in DNA: TGTGCCAGCAGTCCCGGACGGGGGTATACCGAGCAGTTCTTC. It specifies CASSPGRGYTEQFF.

The gene calls are TRBV30 and TRBJ2-5; unclear D gene. The DNA end is a closer match to TRBJ2-7, so the J assignment may be wrong. Germline CDR1 GTSNPN, CDR2 SVGIG (reference sequence). This CDR3 comprises 13 residues. This chain's CDR3 is CAWSVHVTYEQYF. CDR3 nucleotides: TGTGCCTGGAGTGTACACGTGACCTACGAGCAGTACTTC.

The chain joins TRBV5-1 to TRBJ2-1, with TRBD2 matching 8 bases. The CDR3 has 17 amino acids. The germline V gene encodes CDR1 SGHRS and CDR2 YFSETQ. The V segment lost 4 bases and the J segment 14 bases; nucleotides outside the gene matches: 23. The CDR3 protein is CASSPDFSSGRRFREFF. DNA for the CDR3: TGCGCCAGCAGCCCGGATTTTAGCAGCGGGAGAAGGTTCCGAGAGTTCTTC.

About this clone itself: Other DNA sequences of this sample code for an identical CDR3. The chain links TRBV5-1 to TRBJ2-7; TRBD2 matches 7 bases. With V trimmed by 3 bases and J by 6 bases, 3 bases remained unmatched. The germline V gene has CDR1 SGHRS and CDR2 YFSETQ. The CDR3 contains 12 residues. In DNA, the CDR3 is TGCGCCAGCAGCTCGGGAGGTAGCGAGCAGTACTTC. Amino acid sequence: CASSSGGSEQYF.

This chain uses TRBV4-2 with TRBJ2-1, with 7 bases that match TRBD2. This CDR3 comprises 16 residues. Germline-derived CDR1 and CDR2 are LGHNA and YNFKEQ. V gave up 5 bases and J gave up 6 bases; unmatched junction bases: 13. Here the CDR3 reads CASSMTEAGVGNEQFF. The CDR3 bases are TGTGCCAGCAGCATGACTGAGGCGGGAGTGGGCAATGAGCAGTTCTTC.

The gene calls are TRBV6-1 and TRBJ1-5; D may be TRBD1 (5 bases). The germline CDR1 and CDR2 sequences are MNHNS and SASEGT. Trimming pared 0 bases from V and 4 bases from J, leaving 10 bases between. The CDR3 runs 15 residues. Here the CDR3 reads CASSEAGGTNQPQHF. The CDR3 DNA reads as TGTGCCAGCAGTGAAGCGGGAGGGACGAATCAGCCCCAGCATTTT.

The chain recombines TRBV5-8 with TRBJ1-5; TRBD1 agrees at 7 bases. V lost 4 bases to trimming and J lost 9 bases; unmatched junction nucleotides: 10. The CDR3 is 14 residues long. The germline V gene encodes CDR1 SGHTS and CDR2 YDEGEE. CDR3 sequence reads: CASSTQGGGWPQHF. In DNA, the CDR3 is TGTGCCAGCAGCACGCAGGGGGGCGGGTGGCCCCAGCATTTT.

The table lists this clone with a few counts. CDR3 loop: CASRPGHPQETQYF. CDR3 nucleotides: TGCGCCAGCAGACCGGGGCATCCCCAAGAGACCCAGTACTTC. The V gene is TRBV5-1, the J gene TRBJ2-5; D possibly matches TRBD1 or TRBD2 (5 bases each). V dropped 5 bases and J dropped 1 base, with 12 bases sitting between them. The CDR3 is 14 amino acids. Germline CDR1 is SGHRS and CDR2 is YFSETQ.

The chain couples TRBV4-1 to TRBJ1-1; 7 nucleotides align to TRBD1. V shed 4 bases, J shed 4 bases, and the junction held 9 bases outside the gene matches. The CDR3 spans 15 residues. The germline V gene encodes CDR1 MGHRA and CDR2 YSYEKL. CDR3 sequence (DNA): TGCGCCAGCAGCCCGGCCCCCCCAGGGGGCACTGAAGCTTTCTTT. Protein sequence: CASSPAPPGGTEAFF.

This clone has a single count. Other DNA variants within this sample encode the same CDR3. This chain uses TRBV29-1 with TRBJ2-5, with 11 bases fitting TRBD2. Losses at the gene ends were 6 bases for V and 4 bases for J; bases not matched to a gene: 1. Per the germline V gene, CDR1 is SQVTM and CDR2 is ANQGSEA. CDR3 size: 12 residues. CDR3 bases: TGCAGCGTCGGACTAGCGGGAGAGACCCAGTACTTC. Amino acids: CSVGLAGETQYF.

The chain uses TRBV16 and TRBJ1-2, with D unresolved. Germline CDR1 reads KGHSY; CDR2 reads FQNENV. The V end lost 1 base, the J end lost 8 bases, and 14 bases lay between the germline ends. This CDR3 contains 14 residues. As DNA, the CDR3 is TGTGCCAGCAGCCAATGGGTCAACCCGGGGGGCTACACCTTC. This sequence encodes CASSQWVNPGGYTF.